What follows is one T cell receptor beta chain and its context. Its antigen is unidentified. This record comes from a study of blood T cells in healthy people across ages. Study observations and caveats: The diversity estimates, figures obtained from one million T cells, were considered underestimates.

The V and J ends lost 1 base and 5 bases, in that order; junction bases with no gene match: 5. Germline lookup yields CDR1 SGHAT and CDR2 FQDESV (reference sequence). This CDR3 comprises 17 residues. With a J-beta primer mix and a sample-barcoded 5' primer, a second PCR ran roughly 6 to 11 cycles. TCRdb fed the 5' RACE reads into MiXCR, producing one record per CDR3 protein. The sample contains 1.8 million or so distinct CDR3 sequences, more than 35% of which appear only once. This chain connects TRBV11-1 to TRBJ2-1; 13 bases fit TRBD2. Specimen: blood. The sequence was collected from a human donor in good health. The CDR3 DNA is TGTGCCAGCAGCTTAGAGGGACTAGCGGGGTCCCACAATGAGCAGTTCTTC. Translating it yields CASSLEGLAGSHNEQFF.